One TCR beta chain is described in this entry. The antigen it recognizes is unknown. Per-base quality was not reported, and no clone a single base away is much larger than it. Spanning cysteine to phenylalanine, the CDR3 consists of 15 amino acids. The retained sequence is limited to the CDR3, 45 bases, with the frame set at the first base. CDR1 and CDR2 are read off the germline V gene (reference sequence) as LGHDT and YNNKEL. The approximately 39 donors, aged about 6 to 95 years, were systemically healthy Caucasian individuals from Russia. Each donor gave 8 to 10 milliliters of peripheral blood, drawn into EDTA-treated Vacutainer tubes. PBMCs were isolated by Ficoll-Paque density-gradient centrifugation, with at least 6.5 million obtained per sample. Trizol reagent was used to extract total RNA from the PBMCs, yielding at least 5.5 micrograms per sample. For every donor, an aliquot of PBMCs went through flow cytometry to measure the percentages of naive CD45RAhigh/CD27high T cells.

Library generation was performed with 5' RACE. The instrument given in TCRdb is Illumina HiSeq 2500. The second PCR ran for about 6 to 12 cycles and used a J-beta primer mix along with a sample-barcoded 5' primer. Each TCR beta cDNA molecule received a unique molecular identifier from a template-switch 5' adaptor carrying 12 random nucleotides. At least 2.5 million CDR3-containing paired-end reads were obtained from each sample. All of the RNA was converted into first-strand cDNA using the Mint cDNA synthesis kit, with a TRBC-specific oligonucleotide serving as the primer. All cDNA was treated with uracil-DNA glycosylase and then went through a first 18-cycle PCR with the universal primers M1SS and BC2_uni_R. From the authors' description of their analysis: For normalization, 1 million high-quality reads, each with a distinct molecular identifier, were randomly selected from each sample. Instead of being binned into consensus sequences, reads with shared molecular identifiers were discarded. MiTCR, with a Q25 quality threshold and the strictest error-elimination algorithm, was used for CDR3 identification, clonotype clustering and error correction. A nonparametric unseen species model with Euler transformation was used to estimate a lower bound on total TCR beta diversity. TCRdb handled the public reads itself, with Q25 trimming in fastp and clone calling in MiXCR, and kept productive beta chains. Entries that share a CDR3 protein sequence are merged under the most common genes and DNA. It is TCRdb's table, rather than the study itself, that gives the V and J calls and clone size. The sample profile shows nearly 800,000 distinct CDR3 sequences; around 25% of them were found once. The ten largest clones represent roughly 3.5% of the sample.

This sample was taken from a study of blood T cells in healthy people across ages (dated by TCRdb to the mid-2010s). With respect to the entire study: In model experiments, template switching captured about one uniquely barcoded TCR beta cDNA molecule for every two T cells. To track age-related changes in TCR beta repertoire diversity, the study relied on deep sequencing normalized with unique cDNA molecular identifiers. Four age groups were formed from the donors: young (average about 15 years), middle-aged (approximately 42), aged (around 68) and long-lived (approximately 78). Two additional independent replicas of 1 million unique cDNA reads from the same blood draw were analyzed for two donors (one aged 18 to 30 and one aged 80 or older).

Points the paper makes about the study in general: As age increased, observed TCR beta diversity per million T cells dropped in a roughly linear way, and a significant reduction was already evident by age approximately 40. The long-lived group showed more naive CD4+ T cells, fewer expanded clones and increased TCR diversity than the aged group, suggesting age selection. Since profiling was done on bulk unsorted PBMCs, naive and antigen-experienced compartments could not be conclusively compared. Because donor CMV infection status was unknown, age-related changes in expanded clonotypes were potentially confounded. Estimates of total diversity based on one million sequenced T cells were regarded as lower bounds and as underestimates. The percentage of naive T cells measured by flow cytometry correlated strongly with observed TCR beta diversity.

The sample was also reused in another study, on T cells of mothers and their children. From that second study: Nine systemically healthy Caucasian individuals, comprising three mothers and their six children, were included as donors. cDNA synthesis used all of the extracted RNA, with 1.5 ug of RNA in each 15 ul reaction. Sample barcodes and 2-4 random nucleotides were added via the M1S primer in the second PCR. Each mother yielded over 10 million TCR beta CDR3 reads and each child roughly 3.1 million reads. In both related and unrelated pairs, thymic selection shapes the output of TCR recombination in a similar way, with inherited differences having only a minor effect. Normalized repertoire overlap was always found to be slightly, but never significantly, higher in related mother-child pairs than in unrelated mother-child pairs. With a sensitivity of about 100 clones per million clonotypes, no persistent microchimeric T cell clones were detected. The study used deep NGS to compare TCR beta repertoires of mothers and children, seeking features distinguishing related mother-child pairs from unrelated individuals. The mean age was roughly 36 +/- 4 years for the mothers and around 10 +/- 4 years for the children. After adapter ligation was performed with NEBNext reagents, the libraries were sequenced on an Illumina HiSeq 2000 with 100+100 nt paired-end reads. Mother and child libraries were prepared a month apart and sequenced in separate runs to prevent cross-contamination. For each donor, somewhere between 500,000 and 2,000,000 distinct TCR beta clonotypes were identified. Naive TCR beta clonotypes were estimated from low-frequency clonotypes matched to each donor's FACS-determined naive share, without sorting.

This clonotype originated in a boy aged 5 to 17 in good health. What was sequenced was blood. The receptor chain draws on TRBV3-1 and TRBJ2-5; the D gene remains uncertain. The J call may be mistaken, given a closer DNA end match to TRBJ2-7. The nucleotides read TGTGCCAGCAGTCGTGAAGACTCGAAACCCTACGAGCAGTACTTC. It specifies CASSREDSKPYEQYF.